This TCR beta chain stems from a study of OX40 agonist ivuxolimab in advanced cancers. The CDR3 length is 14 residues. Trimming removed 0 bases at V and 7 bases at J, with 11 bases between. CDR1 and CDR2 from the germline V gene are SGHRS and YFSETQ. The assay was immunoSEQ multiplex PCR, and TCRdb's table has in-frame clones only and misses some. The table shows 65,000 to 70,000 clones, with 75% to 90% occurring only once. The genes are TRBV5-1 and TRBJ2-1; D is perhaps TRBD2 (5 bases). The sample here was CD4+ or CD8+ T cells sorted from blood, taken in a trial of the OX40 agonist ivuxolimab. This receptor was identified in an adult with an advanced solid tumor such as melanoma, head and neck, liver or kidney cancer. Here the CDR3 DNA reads TGCGCCAGCAGCTTGGTCGGGATCTGGAATGAGCAGTTCTTC. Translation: CASSLVGIWNEQFF.